Listed below are T cell receptor beta chains from one sample, sequenced in a study of blood T cell repertoires in COVID-19. Clones were read by immunoSEQ multiplex PCR, and TCRdb kept only the in-frame ones, dropping some. This sample carries about 270,000 clones, approximately 86% of them seen once, and the ten largest clones take approximately 8.2%. Sequencing was performed on peripheral blood. These receptors were taken from a man in his forties with active or convalescent COVID-19. Each CDR3 is given with its conserved first and last residue.

V gene | CDR3 protein
TRBV9 | CASSASTGRLFTEAFF
TRBV19 | CASSMGISGLYEQYF
TRBV10-2 | CASRGGGLELAPLHF
TRBV2 | CASSEAGSPYEQYF
TRBV6-2/TRBV6-3 | CASSLIAPSTDTQYF
TRBV10-3 | CAISPVDSRSGNTIYF
TRBV6-5 | CASSYHSQGYGNTIYF
TRBV4-1 | CASSQEGTRYEQFF
TRBV29-1 | CSTKGLAQHTDTQYF
TRBV29-1 | CSVEEGQGKQFF
TRBV19 | CASSIRVLRLAGVRGTGELFF
TRBV11-3 | CASSLDFRTSTSLQYF
TRBV3-1/TRBV3-2 | CASSQDRTAGNTIYF
TRBV5-1 | CASSSGGRADTQYF
TRBV9 | CASSGLAGVVSYNEQFF
TRBV6-5 | CASAGSNQPQHF
TRBV2 | CASAYRDPMRGYTF
TRBV2 | CASRDRPNYGYTF
TRBV7-9 | CASTPGRGNTIYF
TRBV12-3/TRBV12-4 | CASSSSVQETQYF
TRBV27 | CASSLRTIQGVGEQYF
TRBV24-1 | CATCRGSNQPQHF
TRBV24-1 | CASAAQGQGYTF
TRBV3-1/TRBV3-2 | CASSQGGQGLGSYNSPLHF
TRBV28 | CASSLGQGLNEQFF
TRBV6-5 | CASNPRGRGGAEAFF
TRBV2 | CASSRDSGGRSEQFF
TRBV19 | CAIVLRDEAFF
TRBV5-6 | CASSLGHSYNEQFF